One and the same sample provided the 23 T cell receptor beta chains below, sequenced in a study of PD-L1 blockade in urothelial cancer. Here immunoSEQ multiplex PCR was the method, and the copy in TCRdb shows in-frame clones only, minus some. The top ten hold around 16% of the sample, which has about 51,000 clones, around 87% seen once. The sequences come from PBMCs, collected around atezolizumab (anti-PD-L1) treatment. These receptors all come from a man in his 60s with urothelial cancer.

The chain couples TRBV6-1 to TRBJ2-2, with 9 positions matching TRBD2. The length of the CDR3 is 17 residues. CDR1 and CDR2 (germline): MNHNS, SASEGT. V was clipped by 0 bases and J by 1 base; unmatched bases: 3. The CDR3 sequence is CASSEASSGVNTGELFF. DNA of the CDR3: TGTGCCAGCAGTGAAGCCTCTAGCGGGGTGAACACCGGGGAGCTGTTTTTT.

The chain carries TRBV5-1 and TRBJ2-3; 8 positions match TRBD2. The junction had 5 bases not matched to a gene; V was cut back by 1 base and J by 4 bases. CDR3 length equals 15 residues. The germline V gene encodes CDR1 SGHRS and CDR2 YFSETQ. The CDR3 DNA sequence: TGCGCCAGCAGCTTGCGTGGGACTAGGTCAGATACGCAGTATTTT. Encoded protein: CASSLRGTRSDTQYF.

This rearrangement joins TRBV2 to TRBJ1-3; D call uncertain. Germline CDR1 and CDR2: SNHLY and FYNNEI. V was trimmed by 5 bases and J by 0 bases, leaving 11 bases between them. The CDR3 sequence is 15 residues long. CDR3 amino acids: CASSQTPLSGNTIYF. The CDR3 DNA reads TGTGCCAGCAGTCAGACACCTCTCTCTGGAAACACCATATATTTT. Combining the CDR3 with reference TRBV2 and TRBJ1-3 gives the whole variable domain EPEVTQTPSHQVTQMGQEVILRCVPISNHLYFYWYRQILGQKVEFLVSFYNNEISEKSEIFDDQFSVERPDGSNFTLKIRSTKLEDSAMYFCASSQTPLSGNTIYFGEGSWLTVV.

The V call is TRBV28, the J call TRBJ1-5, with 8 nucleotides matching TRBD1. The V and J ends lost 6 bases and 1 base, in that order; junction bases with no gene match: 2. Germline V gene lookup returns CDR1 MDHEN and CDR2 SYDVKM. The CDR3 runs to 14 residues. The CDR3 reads CASRRQGSNQPQHF. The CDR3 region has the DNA TGTGCCAGCAGGCGACAGGGGAGCAATCAGCCCCAGCATTTT.

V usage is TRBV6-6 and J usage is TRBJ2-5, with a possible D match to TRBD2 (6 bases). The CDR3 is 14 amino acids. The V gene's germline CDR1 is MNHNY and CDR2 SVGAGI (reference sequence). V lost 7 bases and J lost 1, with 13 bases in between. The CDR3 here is CASNIAVTQETQYF. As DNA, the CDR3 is TGTGCCAGCAACATAGCGGTAACCCAAGAGACCCAGTACTTC.

DNA of the CDR3: TGTGCCAGCAGTTCTCTGGCGGAGGGCCCCTACGAGCAGTACTTC. Translated: CASSSLAEGPYEQYF. V gene TRBV6-5 combines with J gene TRBJ2-7, with a possible D match to TRBD2 (6 bases). Germline V gives CDR1 MNHEY, CDR2 SVGAGI. CDR3 size: 15 residues. V lost 4 bases and J lost 2, with 15 bases in between.

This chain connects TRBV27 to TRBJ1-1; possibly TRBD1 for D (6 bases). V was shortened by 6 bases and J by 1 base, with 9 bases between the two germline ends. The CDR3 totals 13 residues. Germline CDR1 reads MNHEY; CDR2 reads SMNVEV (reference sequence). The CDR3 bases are TGTGCCAGCAGGGAACAGGGGAACACTGAAGCTTTCTTT. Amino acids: CASREQGNTEAFF.

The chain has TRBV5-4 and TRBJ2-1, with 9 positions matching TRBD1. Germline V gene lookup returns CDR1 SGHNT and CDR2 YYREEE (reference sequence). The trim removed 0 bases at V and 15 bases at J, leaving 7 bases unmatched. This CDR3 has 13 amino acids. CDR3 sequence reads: CASSLAGQGRSFF. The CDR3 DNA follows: TGTGCCAGCAGCTTGGCGGGACAGGGTCGTTCGTTCTTC. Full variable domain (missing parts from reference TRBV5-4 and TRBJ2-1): ETGVTQSPTHLIKTRGQQVTLRCSSQSGHNTVSWYQQALGQGPQFIFQYYREEENGRGNFPPRFSGLQFPNYSSELNVNALELDDSALYLCASSLAGQGRSFFGPGTRLTVL.

The chain's CDR3 is CASSPLGQGRNEQFF. In nucleotides, the CDR3 is TGTGCCAGCAGCCCCCTCGGACAGGGAAGGAATGAGCAGTTCTTC. The chain carries TRBV7-9 and TRBJ2-1; 8 bases map to TRBD1. V lost 5 bases and J lost 7; bases outside the gene matches: 10. CDR3 length: 15 residues. CDR1 is SEHNR, CDR2 FQNEAQ, per germline (reference sequence).

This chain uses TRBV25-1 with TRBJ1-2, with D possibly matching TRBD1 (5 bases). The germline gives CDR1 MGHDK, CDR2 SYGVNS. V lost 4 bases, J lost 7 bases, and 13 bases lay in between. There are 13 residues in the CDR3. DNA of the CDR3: TGTGCCAGCAGTGGTGGGACTAGTCGTGGCTACACCTTC. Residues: CASSGGTSRGYTF.

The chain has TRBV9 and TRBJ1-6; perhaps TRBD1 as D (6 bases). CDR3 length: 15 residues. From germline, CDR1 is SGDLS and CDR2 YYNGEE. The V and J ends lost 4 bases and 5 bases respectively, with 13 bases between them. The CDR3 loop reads CASSIGQWNNSPLHF. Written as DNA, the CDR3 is TGTGCCAGCAGCATCGGACAGTGGAATAATTCACCCCTCCACTTT.

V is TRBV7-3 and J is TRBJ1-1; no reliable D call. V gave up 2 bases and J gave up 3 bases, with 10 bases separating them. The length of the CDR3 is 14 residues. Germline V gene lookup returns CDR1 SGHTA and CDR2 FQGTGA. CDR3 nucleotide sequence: TGTGCCAGCAGCTTAGTCAGTCGGGACACTGAAGCTTTCTTT. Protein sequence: CASSLVSRDTEAFF.

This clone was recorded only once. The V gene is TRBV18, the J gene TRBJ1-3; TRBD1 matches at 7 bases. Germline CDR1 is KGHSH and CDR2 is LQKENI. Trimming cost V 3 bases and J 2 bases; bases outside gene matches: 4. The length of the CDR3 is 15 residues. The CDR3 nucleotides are TGTGCCAGCTCACCGAACAGGGGTCCTGGAAACACCATATATTTT. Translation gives CASSPNRGPGNTIYF. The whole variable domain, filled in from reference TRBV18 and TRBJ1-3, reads NAGVMQNPRHLVRRRGQEARLRCSPMKGHSHVYWYRQLPEEGLKFMVYLQKENIIDESGMPKERFSAEFPKEGPSILRIQQVVRGDSAAYFCASSPNRGPGNTIYFGEGSWLTVV.

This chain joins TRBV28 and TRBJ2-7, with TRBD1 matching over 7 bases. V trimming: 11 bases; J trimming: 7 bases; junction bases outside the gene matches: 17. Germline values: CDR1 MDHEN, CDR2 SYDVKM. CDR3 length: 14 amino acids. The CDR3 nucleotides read TGTGCCGCTAAGGGGAAGGGGGCGTCGCGAGAGCAGTACTTC. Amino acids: CAAKGKGASREQYF.

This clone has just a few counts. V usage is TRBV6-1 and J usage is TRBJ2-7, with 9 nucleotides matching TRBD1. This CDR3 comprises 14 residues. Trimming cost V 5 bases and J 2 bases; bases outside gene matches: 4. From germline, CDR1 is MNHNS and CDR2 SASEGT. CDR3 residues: CASSLDRGPYEQYF. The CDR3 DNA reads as TGTGCCAGCAGTTTGGACAGGGGTCCCTACGAGCAGTACTTC.

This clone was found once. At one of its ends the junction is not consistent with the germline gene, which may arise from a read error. The CDR3: CASTQTAENSPLHF. CDR3 DNA: TGTGCCAGCACCCAAACAGCGGAAAATTCACCCCTCCACTTT. The rearrangement joins TRBV4-2 to TRBJ1-6; no firm D call. Per the germline V gene, CDR1 is LGHNA and CDR2 is YNFKEQ. There are 14 residues in the CDR3.

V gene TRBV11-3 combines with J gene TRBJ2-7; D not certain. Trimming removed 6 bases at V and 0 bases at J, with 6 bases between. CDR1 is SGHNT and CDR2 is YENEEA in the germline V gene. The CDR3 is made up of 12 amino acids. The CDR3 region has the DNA TGTGCCAGCAGTATTAGCTCCTACGAGCAGTACTTC. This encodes CASSISSYEQYF.

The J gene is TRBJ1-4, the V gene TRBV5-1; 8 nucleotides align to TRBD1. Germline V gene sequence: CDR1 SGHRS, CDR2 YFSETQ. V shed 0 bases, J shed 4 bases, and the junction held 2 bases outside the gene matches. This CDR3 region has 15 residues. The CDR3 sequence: CASSLEQGGNEKLFF. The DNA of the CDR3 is TGCGCCAGCAGCTTGGAACAGGGGGGTAATGAAAAACTGTTTTTT.

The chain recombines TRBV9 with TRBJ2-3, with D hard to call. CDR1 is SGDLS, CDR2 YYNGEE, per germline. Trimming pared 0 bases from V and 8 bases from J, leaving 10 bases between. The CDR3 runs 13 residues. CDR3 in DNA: TGTGCCAGCAGCGTAGTCTCCTCCGGTACGCAGTATTTT. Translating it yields CASSVVSSGTQYF.

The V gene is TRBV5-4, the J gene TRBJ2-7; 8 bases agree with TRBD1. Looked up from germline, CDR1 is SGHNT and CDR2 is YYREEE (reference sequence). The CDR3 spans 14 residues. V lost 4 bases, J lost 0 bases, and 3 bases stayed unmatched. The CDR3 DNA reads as TGTGCCAGCAGCCCGGACAGGGACTCCTACGAGCAGTACTTC. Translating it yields CASSPDRDSYEQYF.

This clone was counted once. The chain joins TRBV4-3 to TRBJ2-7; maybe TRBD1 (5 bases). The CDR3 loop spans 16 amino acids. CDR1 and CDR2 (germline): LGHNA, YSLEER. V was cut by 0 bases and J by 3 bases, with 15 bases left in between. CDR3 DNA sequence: TGCGCCAGCAGCCAAGATCTAACAGGTGGGGTCTACGAGCAGTACTTC. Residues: CASSQDLTGGVYEQYF.

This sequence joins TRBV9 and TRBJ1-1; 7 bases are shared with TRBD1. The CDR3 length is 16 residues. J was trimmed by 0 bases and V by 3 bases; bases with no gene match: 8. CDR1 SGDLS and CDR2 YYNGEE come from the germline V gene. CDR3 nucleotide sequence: TGTGCCAGCAGCGCACGGACAGGAACGATGAACACTGAAGCTTTCTTT. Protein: CASSARTGTMNTEAFF.

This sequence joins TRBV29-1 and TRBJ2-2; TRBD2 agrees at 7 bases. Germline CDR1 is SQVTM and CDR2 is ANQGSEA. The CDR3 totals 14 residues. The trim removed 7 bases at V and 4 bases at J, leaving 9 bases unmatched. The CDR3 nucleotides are TGCAGCGGGGGGGAGGGCCGGGGCACCGGGGAGCTGTTTTTT. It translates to CSGGEGRGTGELFF.